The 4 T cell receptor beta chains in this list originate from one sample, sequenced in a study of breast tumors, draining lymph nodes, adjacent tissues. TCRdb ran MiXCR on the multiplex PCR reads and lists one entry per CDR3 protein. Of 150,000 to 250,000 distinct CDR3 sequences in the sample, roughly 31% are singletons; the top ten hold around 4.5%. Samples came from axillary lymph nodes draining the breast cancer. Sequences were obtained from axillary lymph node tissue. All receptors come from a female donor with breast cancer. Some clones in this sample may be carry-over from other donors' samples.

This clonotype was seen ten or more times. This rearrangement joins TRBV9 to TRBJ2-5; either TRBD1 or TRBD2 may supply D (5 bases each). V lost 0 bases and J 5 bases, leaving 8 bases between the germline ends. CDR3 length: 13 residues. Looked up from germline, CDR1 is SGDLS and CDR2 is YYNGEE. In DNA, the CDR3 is TGTGCCAGCAGCGTAGCTGGGGGTGAGACCCAGTACTTC. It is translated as CASSVAGGETQYF.

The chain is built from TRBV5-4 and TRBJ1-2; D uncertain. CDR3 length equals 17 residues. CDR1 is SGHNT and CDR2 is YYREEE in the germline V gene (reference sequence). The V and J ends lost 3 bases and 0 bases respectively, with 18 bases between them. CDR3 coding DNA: TGTGCCAGCAGCTCCCCCCAGGCGGAGGGCCCTAACTATGGCTACACCTTC. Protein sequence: CASSSPQAEGPNYGYTF.

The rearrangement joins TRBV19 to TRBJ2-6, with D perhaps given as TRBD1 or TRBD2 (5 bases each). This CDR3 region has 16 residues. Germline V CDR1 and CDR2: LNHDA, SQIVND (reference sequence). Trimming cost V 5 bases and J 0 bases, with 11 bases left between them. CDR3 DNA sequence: TGTGCCAGTAGTCAATCGGGGCTCTCTGGGGCCAACGTCCTGACTTTC. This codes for CASSQSGLSGANVLTF. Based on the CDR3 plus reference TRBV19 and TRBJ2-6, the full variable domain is DGGITQSPKYLFRKEGQNVTLSCEQNLNHDAMYWYRQDPGQGLRLIYYSQIVNDFQKGDIAEGYSVSREKKESFPLTVTSAQKNPTAFYLCASSQSGLSGANVLTFGAGSRLTVL.

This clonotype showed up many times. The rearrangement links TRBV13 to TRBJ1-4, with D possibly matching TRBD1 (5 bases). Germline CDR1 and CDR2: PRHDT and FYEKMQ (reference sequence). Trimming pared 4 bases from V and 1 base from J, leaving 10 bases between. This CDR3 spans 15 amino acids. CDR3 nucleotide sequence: TGTGCCAGCAGCTCGGAAGGGGAAACTAATGAAAAACTGTTTTTT. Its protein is CASSSEGETNEKLFF.